Below, 7 T cell receptor beta chains from the same sample are listed, as sequenced in a study of post-analysis software for immune sequencing data. Study results and limitations: TRBV5-6, TRBV5-1 and TRBV20-1 were among several TRBV segments more frequent in patients than controls.

Their target antigens are unknown. The authors incorporated unique molecular identifiers into the TCR beta cDNA libraries. A single record per CDR3 protein comes from TCRdb applying MiXCR to the PCR reads. The sample contains about 820,000 distinct CDR3 sequences, under 70% of which appear only once. The sample was blood. These receptor sequences come from a girl aged 5 to 17 with multiple sclerosis.

The chain joins TRBV11-2 to TRBJ1-2; D remains ambiguous. Trimming stripped 6 bases from V and 2 bases from J, with 13 bases between. The CDR3 loop spans 14 amino acids. CDR1 SGHAT and CDR2 FQNNGV come from the germline V gene. CDR3 DNA sequence: TGTGCCAGCAGTCAAGCGGAGGGAAACTATGGCTACACCTTC. Protein product: CASSQAEGNYGYTF.

The CDR3 DNA reads as TGCAGCGTTGCAGGTAGCTATGGTACCTACAATGAGCAGTTCTTC. Its translation: CSVAGSYGTYNEQFF. The rearrangement links TRBV29-1 to TRBJ2-1; no reliable D call. Trimming cost V 4 bases and J 2 bases, with 15 bases left between them. Germline-derived CDR1 and CDR2 are SQVTM and ANQGSEA. There are 15 residues in the CDR3.

A few counts support this clonotype. J is TRBJ2-1 and V is TRBV19, with D maybe TRBD2 (6 bases). From germline, CDR1 is LNHDA and CDR2 SQIVND (reference sequence). Trimming removed 4 bases from V and 12 bases from J, with 16 bases in between. The CDR3 loop spans 13 amino acids. The CDR3 DNA reads as TGTGCCAGTAGTACTAGCGCCGGGTATCGGCAGTTCTTC. Translated: CASSTSAGYRQFF.

The chain joins TRBV5-6 to TRBJ1-1; D gene unclear. V lost 4 bases and J 4 bases, leaving 11 bases between the germline ends. CDR1 is SGHDT, CDR2 YYEEEE, per germline. The CDR3 runs 13 residues. In DNA, the CDR3 is TGTGCCAGCAGCCTCAATTTGGGCACTGAAGCTTTCTTT. Residues: CASSLNLGTEAFF.

The chain links TRBV15 to TRBJ2-7, with TRBD1 matching 11 bases. Trimming took 5 bases from V and 0 from J; bases not matched to a gene: 6. The CDR3 is 16 residues long. CDR1 is LNHNV, CDR2 YYDKDF, per germline (reference sequence). CDR3 region: CATSLHGTGGSYEQYF. CDR3 sequence (DNA): TGTGCCACCAGCCTCCATGGGACAGGGGGCTCCTACGAGCAGTACTTC.

This chain joins TRBV15 and TRBJ2-7, with 9 bases aligning to TRBD1. The V segment lost 0 bases and the J segment 3 bases; nucleotides outside the gene matches: 3. CDR3 length: 15 residues. Germline loops: CDR1 LNHNV, CDR2 YYDKDF (reference sequence). The CDR3 coding sequence is TGTGCCACCAGCAGAGATTGGGGACAGGGCTACGAGCAGTACTTC. Residues: CATSRDWGQGYEQYF.

This chain connects TRBV3-1 to TRBJ2-3; D remains unclear. Trimming pared 6 bases from V and 4 bases from J, leaving 14 bases between. The length of the CDR3 is 14 residues. Germline CDR1 is LGHDT and CDR2 is YNNKEL (reference sequence). In nucleotides, the CDR3 is TGTGCCAGCAGGCCCTTCCCAGCCGCAGATACGCAGTATTTT. This codes for CASRPFPAADTQYF.